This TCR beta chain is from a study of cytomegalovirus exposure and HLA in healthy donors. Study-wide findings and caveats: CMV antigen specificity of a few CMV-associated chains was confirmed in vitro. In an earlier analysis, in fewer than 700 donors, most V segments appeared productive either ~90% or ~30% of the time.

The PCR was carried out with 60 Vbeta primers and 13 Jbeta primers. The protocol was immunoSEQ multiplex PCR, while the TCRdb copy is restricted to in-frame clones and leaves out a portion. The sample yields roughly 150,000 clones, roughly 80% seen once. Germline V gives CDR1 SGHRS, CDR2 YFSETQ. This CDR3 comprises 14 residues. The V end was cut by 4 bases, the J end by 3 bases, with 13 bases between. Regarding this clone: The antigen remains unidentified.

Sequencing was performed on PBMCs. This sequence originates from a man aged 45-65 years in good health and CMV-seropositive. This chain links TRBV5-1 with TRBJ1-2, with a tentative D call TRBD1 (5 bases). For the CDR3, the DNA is TGCGCCAGCAGCGAACAGGAGGGGTACTATGGCTACACCTTC. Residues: CASSEQEGYYGYTF.